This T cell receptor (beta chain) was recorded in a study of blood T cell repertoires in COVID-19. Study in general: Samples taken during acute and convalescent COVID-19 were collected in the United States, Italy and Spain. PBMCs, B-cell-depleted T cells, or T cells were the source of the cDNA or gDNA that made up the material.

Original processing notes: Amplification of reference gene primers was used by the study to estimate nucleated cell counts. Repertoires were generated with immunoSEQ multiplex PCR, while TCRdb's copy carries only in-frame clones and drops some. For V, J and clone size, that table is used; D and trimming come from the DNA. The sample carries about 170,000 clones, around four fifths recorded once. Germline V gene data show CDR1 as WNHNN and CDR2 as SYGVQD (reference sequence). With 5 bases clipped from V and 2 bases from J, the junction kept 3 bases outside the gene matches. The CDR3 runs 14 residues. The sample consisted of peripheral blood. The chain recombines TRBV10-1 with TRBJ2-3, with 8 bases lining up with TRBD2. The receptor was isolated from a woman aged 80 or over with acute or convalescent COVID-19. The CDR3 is CASSQLAATDTQYF. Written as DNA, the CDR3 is TGCGCCAGCAGTCAACTAGCGGCCACAGATACGCAGTATTTT.